The 27 T cell receptor beta chains below were found in one sample sequenced in a study of OX40 agonist ivuxolimab in advanced cancers. Only in-frame clones appear in the TCRdb table, and some are missing; sequencing was by immunoSEQ multiplex PCR. The profile shows some 62,000 clones, roughly 90% of them singletons. The source material was CD4+ or CD8+ T cells sorted from blood, sampled in a trial of the OX40 agonist ivuxolimab. The receptors here all came from an adult with an advanced solid tumor such as melanoma, head and neck, liver or kidney cancer.

This chain joins TRBV13 and TRBJ1-6; 9 bases align to TRBD1. After removal of 5 bases from V and 7 bases from J, the junction contained 6 bases not matched to a gene. This CDR3 is built from 15 residues. In germline, CDR1 is PRHDT, CDR2 FYEKMQ (reference sequence). The CDR3, as DNA: TGTGCCAGCAGCCCGGTGACAGGGGGAAATTCACCCCTCCACTTT. Its protein product is CASSPVTGGNSPLHF.

The chain joins TRBV2 to TRBJ2-7; the D call may be TRBD1 or TRBD2 (5 bases each). The CDR3 length is 15 residues. V was trimmed by 3 bases and J by 4 bases, leaving 16 bases between them. Germline loops: CDR1 SNHLY, CDR2 FYNNEI. CDR3 protein: CASSDGGRWRYEQYF. The CDR3 DNA reads TGTGCCAGCAGTGATGGGGGTCGCTGGAGGTACGAGCAGTACTTC.

The gene calls are TRBV6-5 and TRBJ2-7; D is undetermined. The length of the CDR3 is 15 residues. The V end lost 0 bases, the J end lost 6 bases, and 15 bases lay between the germline ends. The germline V gene has CDR1 MNHEY and CDR2 SVGAGI. CDR3 DNA sequence: TGTGCCAGCAGTTACTCCGGGCGGCCTTCGGGCGAGCAGTACTTC. Amino acid sequence: CASSYSGRPSGEQYF.

For the CDR3, the DNA is TGTGCCACCAGCAGGGACGGCTACGAGCAGTACTTC. As protein: CATSRDGYEQYF. The chain combines TRBV15 with TRBJ2-7; the D is unclear. The CDR3 spans 12 residues. The V gene's germline CDR1 is LNHNV and CDR2 YYDKDF (reference sequence). V was cut by 3 bases and J by 3 bases, with 6 bases left in between.

The CDR3 loop is CASSPVEAGVSSYNEQFF. CDR3 bases: TGTGCCAGCAGTCCAGTGGAGGCAGGGGTTAGCTCCTACAATGAGCAGTTCTTC. The V gene is TRBV21-1, the J gene TRBJ2-1; the table's D gene call, TRBD1, was not cross checked with the DNA. TRBV21-1 is a recognized pseudogene. The CDR3 is 18 amino acids.

The J gene is TRBJ2-1, the V gene TRBV6-1; D gene ambiguous. Trimming took 4 bases from V and 6 from J, leaving 10 bases between them. This CDR3 region has 13 residues. Germline V gene data show CDR1 as MNHNS and CDR2 as SASEGT. The CDR3 DNA follows: TGTGCCAGCAGTGCGACTGGGGTCAATGAGCAGTTCTTC. It codes for CASSATGVNEQFF.

The genes are TRBV6-1 and TRBJ2-3, with unresolved D. The CDR3 covers 15 residues. Trimming shortened V by 4 bases and J by 0 bases, and 11 bases separated the two germline ends. CDR1 is MNHNS, CDR2 SASEGT, per germline. This CDR3 reads CASSGTPRSTDTQYF. CDR3 coding DNA: TGTGCCAGCAGTGGGACCCCCAGAAGCACAGATACGCAGTATTTT.

This clone appeared a single time. The rearrangement joins TRBV6-6 to TRBJ2-5; no reliable D call. Trimming stripped 0 bases from V and 1 base from J, with 6 bases between. Germline V gene data show CDR1 as MNHNY and CDR2 as SVGAGI (reference sequence). The length of the CDR3 is 14 residues. CDR3 loop: CASSYSQSQETQYF. CDR3 coding DNA: TGTGCCAGCAGTTACTCACAGTCCCAAGAGACCCAGTACTTC.

This clone has only a few counts. The chain joins TRBV19 to TRBJ1-1, with D perhaps TRBD1 (5 bases). Per the germline V gene, CDR1 is LNHDA and CDR2 is SQIVND (reference sequence). Trimming took off 5 bases at V and 0 bases at J, with 16 bases between the two ends. CDR3 size: 16 residues. The CDR3, as DNA: TGTGCCAGTAGTGGAAGGCTAGGGGCTCTGAACACTGAAGCTTTCTTT. This translates into CASSGRLGALNTEAFF.

Here the CDR3 reads CASSPTMDRGQETQYF. CDR3 coding DNA: TGTGCCAGCAGCCCGACCATGGACAGGGGACAAGAGACCCAGTACTTC. V usage is TRBV7-2 and J usage is TRBJ2-5; 9 nucleotides align to TRBD1. Germline CDR1 is SGHTA and CDR2 is FQGNSA. Losses at the gene ends were 5 bases for V and 2 bases for J; bases not matched to a gene: 9. The CDR3 contains 16 residues.

The V gene is TRBV2, the J gene TRBJ2-1, with D possibly being TRBD1 (7 bases). V was cut by 11 bases and J by 1 base, with 18 bases left in between. This CDR3 spans 15 amino acids. Germline CDR1 and CDR2: SNHLY and FYNNEI. Here the CDR3 reads CAGAGGQASYNEQFF. DNA of the CDR3: TGTGCCGGCGCAGGGGGGCAGGCGTCCTACAATGAGCAGTTCTTC.

The rearrangement links TRBV30 to TRBJ1-5; D might be TRBD1 (5 bases). Germline V gene data show CDR1 as GTSNPN and CDR2 as SVGIG (reference sequence). The ends were cut back, 1 base at V and 5 bases at J, with 9 bases in the middle. The CDR3 loop spans 13 amino acids. The CDR3 nucleotides read TGTGCCTGGAGTGGACGGGGGGATCAGCCCCAGCATTTT. Protein: CAWSGRGDQPQHF.

The rearrangement uses TRBV11-3 and TRBJ2-7; 12 nucleotides agree with TRBD1. This CDR3 is 15 amino acids long. Trimming took 6 bases from V and 2 from J; bases not matched to a gene: 5. The germline gives CDR1 SGHNT, CDR2 YENEEA. The CDR3 DNA reads as TGTGCCAGCAGGCCGGGACAGGGGGCTGCCTACGAGCAGTACTTC. Its translation is CASRPGQGAAYEQYF.

This clone was detected only once. This sequence joins TRBV5-8 and TRBJ1-2; weak D call: TRBD1 (5 bases). Germline loops: CDR1 SGHTS, CDR2 YDEGEE. CDR3 size: 15 residues. V was shortened by 1 base and J by 5 bases, with 15 bases between the two germline ends. The CDR3 sequence is CASSLMGQGVYGYTF. DNA of the CDR3: TGTGCCAGCAGCTTGATGGGCCAAGGGGTATATGGCTACACCTTC.

CDR3: CASSGGNNSPLHF. DNA of the CDR3: TGCGCCAGCAGCGGAGGGAATAATTCACCCCTCCACTTT. V usage is TRBV5-1 and J usage is TRBJ1-6; the D is unclear. The CDR3 is 13 residues long. With 4 bases removed from V and 5 bases from J, the gap between germline ends came to 7 bases. Germline assignment: CDR1 SGHRS and CDR2 YFSETQ.

The chain is built from TRBV1 and TRBJ2-3; TRBD2, the table's D call, was not compared with the DNA. TRBV1 is deemed a pseudogene. The CDR3 length is 16 residues. This chain's CDR3 is CTSSQDAGGLTDTQYF. The CDR3, as DNA: TGCACCAGCAGCCAAGATGCGGGAGGACTCACAGATACGCAGTATTTT.

The V gene is TRBV6-5, the J gene TRBJ2-7, with a tentative D call TRBD2 (6 bases). V lost 1 base and J lost 6, with 10 bases in between. This CDR3 spans 13 amino acids. Germline V lookup: CDR1 MNHEY, CDR2 SVGAGI. The CDR3 region is CASSYLGGGEQYF. DNA of the CDR3: TGTGCCAGCAGTTACTTGGGAGGTGGCGAGCAGTACTTC.

The V and J genes are TRBV2 and TRBJ2-3, with 10 bases fitting TRBD2. The J segment lost 0 bases and the V segment lost 4 bases, leaving 4 bases of the junction unmatched. The CDR3 has 16 amino acids. Germline values: CDR1 SNHLY, CDR2 FYNNEI. The CDR3: CASSGTSGDSTDTQYF. The CDR3 region has the DNA TGTGCCAGCAGTGGAACTAGCGGGGATAGCACAGATACGCAGTATTTT.

This chain joins TRBV23-1 and TRBJ1-6, with a possible D match to TRBD1 (5 bases). TRBV23-1 has ORF status, its function being uncertain. V was cut by 2 bases and J by 8 bases, with 13 bases left in between. The CDR3 extends over 15 amino acids. The CDR3 DNA sequence: TGCGCCAGCAGTCAAAGGGGCCTAGTAGATTCACCCCTCCACTTT. Translated: CASSQRGLVDSPLHF.

The chain links TRBV7-3 to TRBJ2-2, with D perhaps assigned TRBD1 or TRBD2 (6 bases each). This CDR3 spans 16 amino acids. Trimming took 5 bases from V and 0 from J, leaving 13 bases between them. Germline V gives CDR1 SGHTA, CDR2 FQGTGA. The CDR3 DNA reads as TGTGCCAGCAGCCGGGACGGGGGCGCGAACACCGGGGAGCTGTTTTTT. It encodes CASSRDGGANTGELFF. The full variable domain, with the rest looked up from reference TRBV7-3 and TRBJ2-2, is GAGVSQTPSNKVTEKGKYVELRCDPISGHTALYWYRQSLGQGPEFLIYFQGTGAADDSGLPNDRFFAVRPEGSVSTLKIQRTERGDSAVYLCASSRDGGANTGELFFGEGSRLTVL.

The chain is built from TRBV29-1 and TRBJ2-2, with a possible D match to TRBD2 (5 bases). V lost 6 bases to trimming and J lost 5 bases, with 7 bases between them. The CDR3 has 11 residues. Per the germline V gene, CDR1 is SQVTM and CDR2 is ANQGSEA. The CDR3 DNA reads as TGCAGCGTCATAGCGACCGGGGAGCTGTTTTTT. Protein product: CSVIATGELFF.

The chain employs TRBV19 and TRBJ1-2; a weak D match, TRBD1 (5 bases). Trimming removed 5 bases from V and 8 bases from J, with 18 bases in between. CDR1 and CDR2 (germline): LNHDA, SQIVND (reference sequence). CDR3 size: 14 residues. The CDR3 spells CASSADFWRGGYTF. Written as DNA, the CDR3 is TGTGCCAGTAGTGCGGACTTCTGGAGGGGAGGCTACACCTTC.

This chain uses TRBV11-2 with TRBJ2-3; the D gene could be TRBD1 or TRBD2 (5 bases each). This CDR3 contains 14 residues. V gave up 5 bases and J gave up 3 bases, with 12 bases separating them. Germline CDR1 and CDR2: SGHAT and FQNNGV. The CDR3: CASSTGTWTDTQYF. The CDR3 DNA is TGTGCCAGCAGCACCGGGACCTGGACAGATACGCAGTATTTT.

This chain connects TRBV5-6 to TRBJ2-1; D could derive from TRBD1 or TRBD2 (5 bases each). The germline V gene has CDR1 SGHDT and CDR2 YYEEEE. V gave up 0 bases and J gave up 15 bases, with 13 bases separating them. CDR3 length: 12 amino acids. The CDR3 is CASSLEGDGGFF. In nucleotides, the CDR3 is TGTGCCAGCAGCTTGGAGGGAGATGGGGGGTTCTTC.

This clone was seen only a few times. The CDR3 loop reads CASSHPGRSNYGYTF. CDR3 in DNA: TGCGCCAGCAGCCATCCGGGCAGATCGAACTATGGCTACACCTTC. The V and J genes are TRBV4-1 and TRBJ1-2; D not certain. CDR1 and CDR2 (germline): MGHRA, YSYEKL. The CDR3 consists of 15 residues. Trimming shortened V by 3 bases and J by 2 bases, and 13 bases separated the two germline ends.

The chain couples TRBV11-2 to TRBJ2-7, with TRBD1 matching 10 bases. Germline V lookup: CDR1 SGHAT, CDR2 FQNNGV. The CDR3 covers 15 residues. Unmatched junction bases numbered 9, after V lost 1 base and J lost 9 bases. The CDR3 here is CASSLGTTGGPGQYF. The DNA for the CDR3 is TGTGCCAGCAGCTTAGGTACGACAGGGGGCCCGGGGCAGTACTTC.

This chain links TRBV2 with TRBJ2-2, with 12 bases identical to TRBD2. V shed 6 bases and J 3 bases; nucleotides not matched to a gene: 2. The germline V gene has CDR1 SNHLY and CDR2 FYNNEI. CDR3 size: 15 residues. CDR3 nucleotide sequence: TGTGCCAGCAGAAGACTAGCGGGAGACACCGGGGAGCTGTTTTTT. Its protein product is CASRRLAGDTGELFF.